The TCR beta chain under discussion was sequenced for a study of technical replicates of blood from several donors. TCRdb's copy holds only in-frame clones and misses some; the assay was immunoSEQ multiplex PCR. The profile covers about 13,000 clones, with around 86% appearing a single time and about an eighth taken by the ten largest. V dropped 0 bases and J dropped 3 bases, with 13 bases sitting between them. Per the germline V gene, CDR1 is SGHRS and CDR2 is YFSETQ. This CDR3 comprises 16 residues. The chain joins TRBV5-1 to TRBJ1-3; D unclear. The receptor was derived from a human donor in good health. The sample taken for sequencing was PBMCs. CDR3 bases: TGCGCCAGCAGCTTGGATAGTCCAGGCATTGGAAACACCATATATTTT. Translated, it gives CASSLDSPGIGNTIYF.